Below, 29 T cell receptor beta chains from the same sample are listed, as sequenced in a study of T-cell reconstitution after alpha-beta-depleted transplantation in children. Unique molecular identifiers were incorporated when the TCRbeta library was constructed. TCRdb independently ran MiXCR on the PCR reads; one entry per CDR3 protein. Here the sample spans roughly 300,000 distinct CDR3 sequences, almost 10% being singletons. This sample comprised PBMCs from the stem cell graft donor, obtained from the stem cell graft. The receptors stem from a human donor who donated a stem cell graft to a child with SCID.

V usage is TRBV3-1 and J usage is TRBJ2-5, with D uncertain. The V gene lost 1 base and the J gene lost 5 bases, with 11 bases spanning the gap. The germline V gene has CDR1 LGHDT and CDR2 YNNKEL (reference sequence). This CDR3 spans 14 amino acids. The CDR3 nucleotides read TGTGCCAGCAGCCAAGTAGGTAGCACGGAGACCCAGTACTTC. Encoded protein: CASSQVGSTETQYF.

The CDR3 DNA reads TGCAGTGCTACTAACCAGGGCACTGAAGCTTTCTTT. Protein product: CSATNQGTEAFF. The chain recombines TRBV20-1 with TRBJ1-1; D possibly corresponds to TRBD1 (5 bases). The V and J ends lost 4 bases and 4 bases respectively, with 10 bases between them. CDR3 size: 12 residues. Germline V gene data show CDR1 as DFQATT and CDR2 as SNEGSKA (reference sequence).

This clonotype has more than one count but fewer than ten. CDR3 coding DNA: TGCGCCAGCAGCAATGGCGGGACAGAAAACGGGGAGCTGTTTTTT. This gives the protein CASSNGGTENGELFF. This sequence joins TRBV5-1 and TRBJ2-2; weak D call: TRBD1 (7 bases). Germline CDR1 SGHRS, CDR2 YFSETQ. The CDR3 consists of 15 residues. Trimming pared 4 bases from V and 7 bases from J, leaving 17 bases between.

The sample holds a few counts of this clonotype. The chain carries TRBV20-1 and TRBJ2-3, with 8 bases matching TRBD1. V shed 6 bases and J 4 bases; nucleotides not matched to a gene: 6. CDR1 DFQATT and CDR2 SNEGSKA come from the germline V gene (reference sequence). There are 13 residues in the CDR3. CDR3 amino acids: CSATQGASDTQYF. The DNA for the CDR3 is TGCAGTGCGACGCAGGGGGCTTCAGATACGCAGTATTTT.

The V call is TRBV5-1, the J call TRBJ2-1, with a weak D call TRBD1 (6 bases). The V end lost 6 bases, the J end lost 1 base, and 14 bases lay between the germline ends. CDR1 and CDR2 from the germline V gene are SGHRS and YFSETQ. This CDR3 spans 15 amino acids. The CDR3 here is CASKPGQISYNEQFF. In DNA, the CDR3 is TGCGCCAGCAAACCGGGACAAATATCCTACAATGAGCAGTTCTTC.

This clonotype was counted only a few times. The rearrangement uses TRBV29-1 and TRBJ1-3; 11 nucleotides line up with TRBD1. The CDR3 has 14 residues. Germline trimming cut 6 bases from V and 4 bases from J; bases unmatched to any gene: 5. Germline assignment: CDR1 SQVTM and CDR2 ANQGSEA. The CDR3 here is CSVGQGADGNTIYF. CDR3 coding DNA: TGCAGCGTAGGACAGGGGGCGGACGGAAACACCATATATTTT.

The chain links TRBV7-9 to TRBJ2-1; 8 bases are shared with TRBD1. Trimming at V came to 5 bases and at J to 3 bases, leaving 6 bases not matched to a gene. This CDR3 spans 15 amino acids. Germline V gene data show CDR1 as SEHNR and CDR2 as FQNEAQ (reference sequence). CDR3 protein: CASSNGQGGYNEQFF. Here the CDR3 DNA reads TGTGCCAGCAGCAACGGACAGGGAGGCTACAATGAGCAGTTCTTC. Full variable domain (missing parts from reference TRBV7-9 and TRBJ2-1): DTGVSQNPRHKITKRGQNVTFRCDPISEHNRLYWYRQTLGQGPEFLTYFQNEAQLEKSRLLSDRFSAERPKGSFSTLEIQRTEQGDSAMYLCASSNGQGGYNEQFFGPGTRLTVL.

The chain combines TRBV6-1 with TRBJ1-5; a weak D match, TRBD1 (5 bases). With 1 base removed from V and 2 bases from J, the gap between germline ends came to 12 bases. There are 16 residues in the CDR3. CDR1 is MNHNS and CDR2 is SASEGT in the germline V gene. CDR3 protein: CASSEGTQGRNQPQHF. The CDR3 nucleotides read TGTGCCAGCAGTGAAGGGACACAAGGGCGCAATCAGCCCCAGCATTTT.

V usage is TRBV3-1 and J usage is TRBJ2-2; 7 nucleotides line up with TRBD2. In germline, CDR1 is LGHDT, CDR2 YNNKEL (reference sequence). The CDR3 contains 15 residues. J lost 4 bases, V lost 4 bases, and 6 bases had no gene match. The CDR3 DNA follows: TGTGCCAGCAGCCCCCGGACTAGTCTCACCGGGGAGCTGTTTTTT. Protein sequence: CASSPRTSLTGELFF.

The genes are TRBV13 and TRBJ2-7, with D possibly matching TRBD1 (6 bases). CDR1 and CDR2 (germline): PRHDT, FYEKMQ (reference sequence). Trimming took off 4 bases at V and 3 bases at J, with 13 bases between the two ends. This CDR3 has 14 residues. CDR3 sequence: CASSSRDKYYEQYF. The CDR3 DNA sequence: TGTGCCAGCAGCTCCCGGGACAAATACTACGAGCAGTACTTC.

The chain links TRBV12-3 or TRBV12-4 to TRBJ2-3, with D perhaps matching TRBD2 (7 bases). V gave up 0 bases and J gave up 8 bases, with 12 bases separating them. This CDR3 has 14 amino acids. CDR3 coding DNA: TGTGCCAGCAGTTTAGCCGGGGGGCTGGGTACGCAGTATTTT. Its translation: CASSLAGGLGTQYF.

In its sample, this clonotype was seen many times. This chain's CDR3 is CASSPRQRGVYQETQYF. The CDR3, as DNA: TGTGCCAGCAGCCCGCGGCAGCGGGGGGTGTACCAAGAGACCCAGTACTTC. The genes are TRBV11-2 and TRBJ2-5; 9 bases line up with TRBD2. Trimming at V came to 5 bases and at J to 0 bases, leaving 10 bases not matched to a gene. The CDR3 totals 17 residues. Per germline, CDR1 SGHAT and CDR2 FQNNGV. Combining the CDR3 with reference TRBV11-2 and TRBJ2-5 gives the whole variable domain EAGVAQSPRYKIIEKRQSVAFWCNPISGHATLYWYQQILGQGPKLLIQFQNNGVVDDSQLPKDRFSAERLKGVDSTLKIQPAKLEDSAVYLCASSPRQRGVYQETQYFGPGTRLLVL.

The J gene is TRBJ2-1, the V gene TRBV5-1; D gene ambiguous. CDR3 size: 13 residues. Trimming pared 0 bases from V and 5 bases from J, leaving 6 bases between. Looked up from germline, CDR1 is SGHRS and CDR2 is YFSETQ. CDR3 region: CASSLVANNEQFF. The CDR3 nucleotides are TGCGCCAGCAGCTTGGTGGCAAACAATGAGCAGTTCTTC.

The chain combines TRBV5-6 with TRBJ1-6; D uncertain. Germline values: CDR1 SGHDT, CDR2 YYEEEE. This CDR3 is 14 amino acids long. Trimming took off 4 bases at V and 9 bases at J, with 14 bases between the two ends. CDR3 coding DNA: TGTGCCAGCAGCCTCCGGACTCGGTTTTCACCCCTCCACTTT. This codes for CASSLRTRFSPLHF.

This clonotype occurred many times. The rearrangement links TRBV5-6 to TRBJ2-3; unclear D gene. Trimming stripped 0 bases from V and 0 bases from J, with 5 bases between. Germline V gene data show CDR1 as SGHDT and CDR2 as YYEEEE. The CDR3 totals 14 residues. DNA of the CDR3: TGTGCCAGCAGCTTGGCCCCTAGCACAGATACGCAGTATTTT. Its translation: CASSLAPSTDTQYF.

The chain recombines TRBV12-3 or TRBV12-4 with TRBJ2-1, with D possibly TRBD2 on 6 matching bases. The CDR3 consists of 15 residues. V lost 6 bases to trimming and J lost 7 bases, with 19 bases between them. The DNA for the CDR3 is TGTGCCAGCAGCCACGAAGGAGGGTGGGGAAATGAGCAGTTCTTC. Translating it yields CASSHEGGWGNEQFF.

V and J are TRBV2 and TRBJ2-3, with 8 bases matching TRBD2. The CDR3 length is 14 residues. V trimming: 9 bases; J trimming: 0 bases; junction bases outside the gene matches: 5. CDR1 is SNHLY, CDR2 FYNNEI, per germline. The CDR3 DNA sequence: TGTGCCAGTCCGGGGGGGCCGAGCACAGATACGCAGTATTTT. It is translated as CASPGGPSTDTQYF.

J is TRBJ2-7 and V is TRBV10-3; 10 bases are shared with TRBD1. V was clipped by 2 bases and J by 4 bases; unmatched bases: 5. Germline V gene data show CDR1 as ENHRY and CDR2 as SYGVKD. This CDR3 is 15 amino acids long. Here the CDR3 reads CAISEPSGQGYEQYF. The DNA of the CDR3 is TGTGCCATCAGTGAGCCCTCGGGACAGGGGTACGAGCAGTACTTC.

The chain links TRBV20-1 to TRBJ2-1; D is undetermined. CDR3 length equals 15 residues. Per the germline V gene, CDR1 is DFQATT and CDR2 is SNEGSKA (reference sequence). The V gene lost 0 bases and the J gene lost 6 bases, with 15 bases spanning the gap. CDR3 DNA: TGCAGTGCTAGAGATGACCCGGCGCCCCCCAATGAGCAGTTCTTC. Encoded protein: CSARDDPAPPNEQFF.

The rearrangement links TRBV12-3 or TRBV12-4 to TRBJ1-2; a weak D match, TRBD1 (5 bases). The CDR3 length is 12 residues. V lost 3 bases and J 8 bases, leaving 10 bases between the germline ends. CDR3 residues: CASSLAGIGYTF. In nucleotides, the CDR3 is TGTGCCAGCAGTTTGGCAGGGATCGGCTACACCTTC.

The chain combines TRBV5-1 with TRBJ2-1, with a tentative D call TRBD1 (6 bases). Germline V CDR1 and CDR2: SGHRS, YFSETQ. The CDR3 contains 14 residues. Trimming left V 4 bases short and J 8 bases short, with 16 bases between. CDR3 sequence (DNA): TGCGCCAGCAGCGCGATAGGGGGAAGCGATGAGCAGTTCTTC. Translating it yields CASSAIGGSDEQFF.

The chain joins TRBV3-1 to TRBJ2-2, with 12 bases aligning to TRBD2. The CDR3 sequence is 19 residues long. With V trimmed by 11 bases and J by 4 bases, 20 bases remained unmatched. Per the germline V gene, CDR1 is LGHDT and CDR2 is YNNKEL (reference sequence). The CDR3 sequence: CASCQDVPSGGAITGELFF. The CDR3, as DNA: TGTGCCTCCTGCCAGGACGTCCCTAGCGGGGGGGCCATCACCGGGGAGCTGTTTTTT.

The genes are TRBV15 and TRBJ1-1, with 8 bases lining up with TRBD1. Germline V lookup: CDR1 LNHNV, CDR2 YYDKDF (reference sequence). Trimming at V came to 1 base and at J to 8 bases, leaving 6 bases not matched to a gene. This CDR3 has 14 amino acids. The CDR3 spells CATSRGGTGKEAFF. DNA of the CDR3: TGTGCCACCAGCAGAGGGGGGACAGGAAAGGAAGCTTTCTTT. The complete variable domain, with remaining parts taken from reference TRBV15 and TRBJ1-1, reads DAMVIQNPRYQVTQFGKPVTLSCSQTLNHNVMYWYQQKSSQAPKLLFHYYDKDFNNEADTPDNFQSRRPNTSFCFLDIRSPGLGDTAMYLCATSRGGTGKEAFFGQGTRLTVV.

This clonotype was counted at least ten times. This rearrangement joins TRBV12-3 or TRBV12-4 to TRBJ1-6, with no clear D. V was trimmed by 5 bases and J by 5 bases, leaving 16 bases between them. The CDR3 loop spans 16 amino acids. The CDR3 sequence: CASSPGYPRNNSPLHF. The DNA of the CDR3 is TGTGCCAGCAGTCCGGGATACCCAAGGAATAATTCACCCCTCCACTTT.

This clonotype was observed a handful of times. The chain has TRBV11-1 and TRBJ2-2; no definite D call. The CDR3 length is 18 residues. The germline V gene has CDR1 SGHAT and CDR2 FQDESV (reference sequence). The V and J ends lost 1 base and 0 bases respectively, with 15 bases between them. CDR3 DNA: TGTGCCAGCAGCTTAGTAGGAGCAGTTGCGTCGAACACCGGGGAGCTGTTTTTT. It specifies CASSLVGAVASNTGELFF.

This clonotype has at least ten counts. The genes are TRBV5-1 and TRBJ2-7; 7 bases are a match to TRBD2. The CDR3 spans 13 residues. With V trimmed by 7 bases and J by 6 bases, 10 bases remained unmatched. The germline V gene has CDR1 SGHRS and CDR2 YFSETQ. The CDR3, as DNA: TGCGCCAGCCGTTCCTGGGGGGGGTCCGAGCAGTACTTC. Protein: CASRSWGGSEQYF.

This chain joins TRBV28 and TRBJ1-4; unclear D gene. The CDR3 length is 15 residues. With 3 bases removed from V and 2 bases from J, the gap between germline ends came to 10 bases. Per germline, CDR1 MDHEN and CDR2 SYDVKM. For the CDR3, the DNA is TGTGCCAGCAGTTTTCGGGTTTGCACTAATGAAAAACTGTTTTTT. Its protein product is CASSFRVCTNEKLFF.

This clonotype was seen many times. The genes are TRBV10-3 and TRBJ1-6; D gene uncertain. Germline values: CDR1 ENHRY, CDR2 SYGVKD. The CDR3 has 14 residues. V shed 9 bases and J shed 0 bases, with 9 bases lying between them. As DNA, the CDR3 is TGTGCCATGTCGACGGACTCCTATAATTCACCCCTCCACTTT. The encoded protein is CAMSTDSYNSPLHF.

The gene calls are TRBV5-1 and TRBJ1-4, with D tentatively TRBD1 (5 bases). The length of the CDR3 is 15 residues. CDR1 is SGHRS, CDR2 YFSETQ, per germline. V gave up 4 bases and J gave up 3 bases, with 13 bases separating them. CDR3 DNA sequence: TGCGCCAGCAGCCCAGGGAAATTAGCTAATGAAAAACTGTTTTTT. Protein: CASSPGKLANEKLFF.